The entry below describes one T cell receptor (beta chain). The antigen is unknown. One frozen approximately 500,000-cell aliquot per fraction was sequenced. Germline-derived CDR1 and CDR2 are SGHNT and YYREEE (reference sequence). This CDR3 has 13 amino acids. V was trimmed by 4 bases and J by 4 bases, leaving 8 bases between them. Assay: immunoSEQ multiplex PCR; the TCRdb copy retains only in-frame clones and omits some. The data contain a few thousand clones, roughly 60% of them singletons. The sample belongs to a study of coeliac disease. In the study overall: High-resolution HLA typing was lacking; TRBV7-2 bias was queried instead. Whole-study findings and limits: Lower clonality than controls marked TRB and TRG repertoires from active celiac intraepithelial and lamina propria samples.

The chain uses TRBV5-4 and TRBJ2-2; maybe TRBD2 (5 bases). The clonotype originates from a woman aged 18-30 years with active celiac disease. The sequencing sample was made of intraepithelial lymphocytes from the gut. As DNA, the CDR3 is TGTGCCAGCAGCCGGGGTCTCACCGGGGAGCTGTTTTTT. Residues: CASSRGLTGELFF.